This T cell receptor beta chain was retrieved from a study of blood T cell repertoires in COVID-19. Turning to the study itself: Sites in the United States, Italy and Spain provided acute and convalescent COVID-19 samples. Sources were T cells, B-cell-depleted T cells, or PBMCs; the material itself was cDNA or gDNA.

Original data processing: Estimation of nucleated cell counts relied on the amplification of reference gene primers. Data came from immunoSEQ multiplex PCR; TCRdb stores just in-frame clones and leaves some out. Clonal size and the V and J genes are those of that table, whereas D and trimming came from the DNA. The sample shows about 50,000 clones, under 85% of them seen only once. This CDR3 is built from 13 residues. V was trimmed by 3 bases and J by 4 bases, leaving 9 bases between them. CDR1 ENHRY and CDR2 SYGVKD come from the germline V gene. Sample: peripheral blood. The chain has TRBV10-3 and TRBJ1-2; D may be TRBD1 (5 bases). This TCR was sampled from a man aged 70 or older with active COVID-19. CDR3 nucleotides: TGTGCCATCAGTGACAGGGATGGCTATGGCTACACCTTC. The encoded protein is CAISDRDGYGYTF.